This TCR beta chain was recorded in a study of identical twins. This clonotype was detected a few times. The CDR3 contains 15 residues. Per the germline V gene, CDR1 is SGHTA and CDR2 is FQGNSA. V shed 7 bases and J shed 2 bases, with 14 bases lying between them. TCRdb fed the 5' RACE reads into MiXCR, producing one record per CDR3 protein. This sample yields 540,000 or so distinct CDR3 sequences, of which about 22% are seen a single time; approximately 0.5% belongs to the top ten. These data were also reused for a study on yellow fever vaccine responses in identical twins.

The gene calls are TRBV7-2 and TRBJ2-2; weak D call: TRBD2 (7 bases). The sequenced material came from CD4+ T cells sorted from blood. The TCR originated in a woman between 18 and 29 years old in good health. CDR3 protein: CASKGEGTNTGELFF. In DNA form, the CDR3 reads TGTGCCAGCAAGGGGGAGGGGACTAACACCGGGGAGCTGTTTTTT.